This T cell receptor (beta chain) is drawn from a study of OX40 agonist ivuxolimab in advanced cancers. Across the whole study: Intravenous ivuxolimab at 0.01 to 10 mg/kg was given to patients every 2 weeks. Broader study findings: Antigen specificity of clonally expanded peripheral T cells was not established. In a subset of nonresponders, normalized T-cell clonal expansion was also low.

Clones were sequenced by immunoSEQ multiplex PCR, and TCRdb holds only the in-frame ones, with some missing. This repertoire shows 80,000 to 95,000 clones, approximately 90% found once; its top ten account for less than 0.75%. CDR3 size: 15 residues. V lost 0 bases and J lost 7; bases outside the gene matches: 6. In germline, CDR1 is SGDLS, CDR2 YYNGEE. Details on this clone: Its target is not known.

Researchers took blood at baseline, on cycle 4 day 1, and on cycle 7 day 1. V and J are TRBV9 and TRBJ2-2, with 7 positions matching TRBD1. The TCR originated in an adult with an advanced solid tumor such as melanoma, head and neck, liver or kidney cancer. The specimen was CD4+ or CD8+ T cells sorted from blood, collected in a trial of the OX40 agonist ivuxolimab. The CDR3 loop reads CASSVDGRGYGELFF. CDR3 sequence (DNA): TGTGCCAGCAGCGTAGACGGCAGGGGGTACGGGGAGCTGTTTTTT.